Listed below are T cell receptor beta chains from one sample, sequenced in a study of response to subunit inactivated influenza vaccine. TCRdb reprocessed the RT-PCR reads via MiXCR and lists one record per CDR3 protein. Of about 650,000 distinct CDR3 sequences in the sample, 14% are singletons; the top ten hold 7.5% to 8%. The sample here was PBMCs from blood, taken roughly 2 weeks before vaccination. Receptor source: a man aged 45-65 years who received an inactivated influenza vaccine. CDR3s leave out the opening cysteine and the closing phenylalanine or tryptophan.

TRBJ2-3 | TRBV7-2 | ASSPQVGYTDTQY
TRBJ2-4 | TRBV12-3/TRBV12-4 | ASSFTGRAKNIQY
TRBJ2-3 | TRBV9 | ASSVGVGGPDTQY
TRBJ2-1 | TRBV7-6 | ASSPRQGRGEQF
TRBJ2-5 | TRBV27 | ASSLQFLPGETQY
TRBJ2-5 | TRBV20-1 | SARLRREGQTQY
TRBJ2-1 | TRBV29-1 | SVGGPSSYNEQF
TRBJ2-3 | TRBV7-9 | ASSLVQVYDTQY
TRBJ2-1 | TRBV5-6 | ASSFGLINEQF
TRBJ2-1 | TRBV11-2 | ASSSQGLAAYNEQF
TRBJ1-2 | TRBV12-3/TRBV12-4 | ASSSLQGYGYT
TRBJ2-2 | TRBV9 | ASSVGVRDTGELF
TRBJ1-2 | TRBV2 | ASSETGQSPLGYT
TRBJ2-2 | TRBV5-1 | ASSLPLAGGNTGELF
TRBJ2-3 | TRBV11-2 | ASSLRLAGGGITDTQY
TRBJ2-5 | TRBV20-1 | SARDVGGGKTQY
TRBJ2-5 | TRBV7-6 | ASTQGGGPRETQY
TRBJ2-1 | TRBV5-1 | ASFVSPGTVGNEQF
TRBJ1-1 | TRBV4-2 | ASSQDFYSAKGAF
TRBJ2-7 | TRBV20-1 | SAPNRVAGRVEQY
TRBJ1-1 | TRBV4-3 | ASSKDRDTEAF
TRBJ2-3 | TRBV4-3 | ASSQDSGPQY
TRBJ1-4 | TRBV5-1 | ASSSSYGKGEKLF
TRBJ2-5 | TRBV2 | ASSQAPYQETQY
TRBJ2-7 | TRBV6-2/TRBV6-3 | ASRPSGSIYEQY
TRBJ2-2 | TRBV12-3/TRBV12-4 | ASGRGGNTGELF
TRBJ1-2 | TRBV12-3/TRBV12-4 | ASTRRGSNYGYT
TRBJ2-2 | TRBV4-3 | ASSQDPGGNTGELF
TRBJ2-7 | TRBV6-1 | ASSKGAGGFGYEQY
TRBJ2-3 | TRBV20-1 | SADSPSPQY
TRBJ2-7 | TRBV5-1 | ASSLAPGGSVAYEQY
TRBJ1-6 | TRBV4-1 | ASSDRGYNSPLH
TRBJ2-1 | TRBV20-1 | SAGRGPGNSEQF
TRBJ2-2 | TRBV20-1 | SARESETNTGELF
TRBJ1-1 | TRBV5-1 | ASSFGVDRANTEAF
TRBJ1-6 | TRBV30 | AYRDLYSPLH
TRBJ2-3 | TRBV20-1 | SARDPGRGWTDTQY
TRBJ2-1 | TRBV4-1 | ASSQRDSYNEQF
TRBJ1-6 | TRBV28 | ASSSDRSGSGSLH
TRBJ2-1 | TRBV28 | ASSPATVRDSNEQF
TRBJ2-7 | TRBV29-1 | SVEDRETGGYEQY
TRBJ2-2 | TRBV12-3/TRBV12-4 | ASSFSLVFPGELF
TRBJ2-1 | TRBV6-5 | ASRSRGGAGGSDEQF
TRBJ2-5 | TRBV20-1 | SALRGGGAGAQY
TRBJ2-2 | TRBV7-2 | ASSSGGSGTGELF
TRBJ2-7 | TRBV11-2 | ASSSSGGADAYEQY